The following is a T cell receptor (beta chain) sequence with its context. Participant ages covered roughly 18 to 89 years across 24 US areas. Authors' analysis steps: From reference gene primer amplification, estimates of nucleated cell counts were derived. Here immunoSEQ multiplex PCR was the method, and the copy in TCRdb shows in-frame clones only, minus some. V and J calls plus clone size are reproduced from that table; the DNA served to infer D and trimming. The repertoire includes more than 200,000 clones, about 89% of them detected once, and 1.9% sits in the top ten. These data are taken from a study of blood T cell repertoires in COVID-19. V lost 10 bases to trimming and J lost 5 bases, with 9 bases between them. CDR3 length equals 10 residues. Germline values: CDR1 SGHNT, CDR2 YYREEE (reference sequence).

The TCR sequence derives from a woman younger than 30 who had recovered from COVID-19. The V and J genes are TRBV5-4 and TRBJ2-5; a possible D gene is TRBD2 (5 bases). Input material: PBMCs or T cells enriched from blood (not recorded which). The CDR3 DNA follows: TGTGCCGTCGGGGAGGAGACCCAGTACTTC. As protein: CAVGEETQYF.